One and the same sample provided the 20 T cell receptor beta chains below, sequenced in a study of regulatory T cells in long-lasting Graves disease. Regarding time point: persistent/refractory GD, antithyroid drugs over 5 years with positive TRAb. TCR sequences were obtained from RNA taken from PBMCs. iRepertoire HTBI primers and Arm-PCR of CDR3 regions built TCR beta libraries. One entry per CDR3 protein results from TCRdb running MiXCR on the multiplex PCR reads. The sample has approximately 360,000 distinct CDR3 sequences, roughly 20% seen once; the top ten hold 25% to 35%. The sequences come from peripheral blood mononuclear cells (PBMCs), collected when the disease was refractory, from a patient treated with antithyroid drugs. These receptors were collected from a woman aged 40 to 50 with Graves disease.

This clonotype has at least ten counts. The V call is TRBV28, the J call TRBJ2-7; 9 bases map to TRBD2. Germline CDR1 reads MDHEN; CDR2 reads SYDVKM. With V trimmed by 1 base and J by 4 bases, 5 bases remained unmatched. The CDR3 totals 15 residues. The CDR3 region is CASSLFAGGRYEQYF. The DNA for the CDR3 is TGTGCCAGCAGTTTATTCGCGGGAGGGAGGTACGAGCAGTACTTC.

This rearrangement joins TRBV9 to TRBJ2-7, with 7 bases fitting TRBD1. V lost 5 bases and J lost 2; bases outside the gene matches: 7. The CDR3 length is 14 residues. Per the germline V gene, CDR1 is SGDLS and CDR2 is YYNGEE. DNA of the CDR3: TGTGCCAGCAGAGACGACAGGGATCCCTACGAGCAGTACTTC. It translates to CASRDDRDPYEQYF.

There are many counts of this clonotype. The V call is TRBV7-2, the J call TRBJ1-2; D possibly corresponds to TRBD1 (5 bases). Germline loops: CDR1 SGHTA, CDR2 FQGNSA. Trimming removed 4 bases at V and 4 bases at J, with 16 bases between. This CDR3 is 15 amino acids long. CDR3 sequence reads: CASSSYEGFAYGYTF. The CDR3, as DNA: TGTGCCAGCAGCTCTTATGAGGGGTTCGCCTATGGCTACACCTTC.

The chain joins TRBV20-1 to TRBJ2-7, with TRBD2 matching over 9 bases. The germline V gene encodes CDR1 DFQATT and CDR2 SNEGSKA (reference sequence). The CDR3 length is 15 residues. V gave up 1 base and J gave up 3 bases; unmatched junction bases: 7. The CDR3 loop reads CSARAWLAGRYEQYF. The CDR3 region has the DNA TGCAGTGCTAGAGCATGGCTAGCGGGACGCTACGAGCAGTACTTC.

In this sample, this clonotype turned up a few times. This chain connects TRBV28 to TRBJ1-2; 8 bases are shared with TRBD1. Germline lookup yields CDR1 MDHEN and CDR2 SYDVKM. The CDR3 has 16 amino acids. Trimming took 1 base from V and 4 from J; bases not matched to a gene: 8. CDR3 nucleotides: TGTGCCAGCAGTTTATTTCGCAGGGGGCTGGTCTATGGCTACACCTTC. It translates to CASSLFRRGLVYGYTF.

This clonotype was counted between two and nine times. The chain is built from TRBV10-3 and TRBJ1-1, with TRBD1 as a possible D gene (5 bases). The CDR3 has 14 amino acids. In germline, CDR1 is ENHRY, CDR2 SYGVKD. The ends were cut back, 10 bases at V and 2 bases at J, with 17 bases in the middle. The CDR3 DNA sequence: TGTGCCACCAAACCGCCAGGACAAAACACTGAAGCTTTCTTT. Translation: CATKPPGQNTEAFF.

In its sample, this clonotype was seen a few times. The CDR3 spells CASSEEAGVTDTQYF. In nucleotides, the CDR3 is TGTGCCAGCAGTGAGGAAGCGGGGGTCACAGATACGCAGTATTTT. The chain joins TRBV6-1 to TRBJ2-3; TRBD2 matches at 8 bases. J was trimmed by 2 bases and V by 3 bases; bases with no gene match: 4. CDR1 and CDR2 from the germline V gene are MNHNS and SASEGT. The CDR3 runs 15 residues.

There are many counts of this clonotype. The rearrangement links TRBV7-3 to TRBJ2-5; D might be TRBD1 (5 bases). The germline CDR1 and CDR2 sequences are SGHTA and FQGTGA. This CDR3 spans 16 amino acids. The V gene lost 0 bases and the J gene lost 1 base, with 12 bases spanning the gap. The DNA of the CDR3 is TGTGCCAGCAGCTTAACGACTTCCCAGGGCCAAGAGACCCAGTACTTC. The encoded protein is CASSLTTSQGQETQYF.

J is TRBJ2-7 and V is TRBV3-1; D unresolved. This CDR3 region has 13 residues. Germline V gene lookup returns CDR1 LGHDT and CDR2 YNNKEL (reference sequence). V gave up 7 bases and J gave up 3 bases, with 13 bases separating them. DNA of the CDR3: TGTGCCAGCACGGGCGTTGGAAGCTACGAGCAGTACTTC. Translated: CASTGVGSYEQYF.

The rearrangement joins TRBV6-1 to TRBJ1-5; D possibly corresponds to TRBD1 (6 bases). This CDR3 comprises 14 residues. The V gene lost 7 bases and the J gene lost 2 bases, with 12 bases spanning the gap. Germline-derived CDR1 and CDR2 are MNHNS and SASEGT. The CDR3, as DNA: TGTGCCAGCAAGGTGGGGGCAGGCAATCAGCCCCAGCATTTT. Encoded protein: CASKVGAGNQPQHF.

Remarks on this clonotype: A much larger clone lies one base from this, so it may be a read error. This chain connects TRBV10-2 to TRBJ2-5; a possible D gene is TRBD2 (5 bases). This CDR3 region has 13 residues. Germline values: CDR1 WSHSY, CDR2 SAAADI. This chain's CDR3 is CAISEGQQETQYF. The CDR3, as DNA: TGCGCCATCAGTGAGGGCCAGCAAGAGACCCAGTACTTC.

With regard to this clonotype: One end of the junction fails to match germline, which may point to a read error. The rearrangement uses TRBV27 and TRBJ1-1; D is unclear. Germline CDR1 MNHEY, CDR2 SMNVEV (reference sequence). This CDR3 contains 14 residues. The CDR3 DNA reads as TGTGCCAACAGTTTTGGAGGGTTGAGCACTGAAGCTTTCTTT. This encodes CANSFGGLSTEAFF.

This clonotype was seen repeatedly, ten times or more. The chain carries TRBV9 and TRBJ1-1; D is unclear. There are 13 residues in the CDR3. Per the germline V gene, CDR1 is SGDLS and CDR2 is YYNGEE. Trimming removed 3 bases from V and 7 bases from J, with 13 bases in between. The CDR3 loop reads CASSAVGGDEAFF. The CDR3 DNA sequence: TGTGCCAGCAGCGCCGTTGGCGGGGATGAAGCTTTCTTT.

This clonotype was observed at least ten times. The V and J genes are TRBV11-2 and TRBJ2-6; possibly TRBD1 for D (6 bases). Germline V gene lookup returns CDR1 SGHAT and CDR2 FQNNGV. The CDR3 length is 19 residues. The V end was cut by 5 bases, the J end by 0 bases, with 20 bases between. The CDR3, as DNA: TGTGCCAGCAGCACCCTTTTCGGACAGAGTGTCTCTGGGGCCAACGTCCTGACTTTC. It translates to CASSTLFGQSVSGANVLTF.

This clonotype occurred a few times. The CDR3 DNA follows: TGCAGTGCTAGAACTACAACAGGGAGGCTTAACGAGCAGTACTTC. Its translation is CSARTTTGRLNEQYF. This chain joins TRBV20-1 and TRBJ2-7; the D gene could be TRBD1 or TRBD2 (6 bases each). CDR1 is DFQATT, CDR2 SNEGSKA, per germline (reference sequence). The CDR3 loop spans 15 amino acids. V was trimmed by 2 bases and J by 5 bases, leaving 19 bases between them.

This clonotype was seen ten or more times. The chain joins TRBV2 to TRBJ2-7; the match to TRBD2 covers 10 bases. V gave up 4 bases and J gave up 4 bases; unmatched junction bases: 10. Germline CDR1 reads SNHLY; CDR2 reads FYNNEI. This CDR3 comprises 16 residues. Here the CDR3 DNA reads TGTGCCAGCAGTGGCCCCACCACTAGCGGGGTATACGAGCAGTACTTC. Its protein is CASSGPTTSGVYEQYF.

The sample holds a few counts of this clonotype. This chain links TRBV11-2 with TRBJ2-7; either TRBD1 or TRBD2 may fit D (5 bases each). Germline V gives CDR1 SGHAT, CDR2 FQNNGV. Between the trimmed V and J ends, which lost 4 bases and 3 bases, there was a span of 13 bases. The CDR3 is 14 amino acids. This CDR3 reads CASSSLRGIYEQYF. In nucleotides, the CDR3 is TGTGCCAGCAGCTCTCTCCGGGGCATCTACGAGCAGTACTTC.

This clonotype was counted many times. This rearrangement joins TRBV28 to TRBJ2-7; possibly TRBD1 for D (5 bases). Germline CDR1 and CDR2: MDHEN and SYDVKM. With 3 bases removed from V and 2 bases from J, the gap between germline ends came to 14 bases. The CDR3 has 15 amino acids. The CDR3 is CASSFGQTGAYEQYF. The CDR3 DNA follows: TGTGCCAGCAGTTTCGGCCAAACAGGAGCCTACGAGCAGTACTTC.

This clonotype came up many times. This rearrangement joins TRBV4-2 to TRBJ1-5, with D possibly TRBD1 on 5 matching bases. Trimming pared 0 bases from V and 1 base from J, leaving 10 bases between. The CDR3 consists of 16 residues. Germline V CDR1 and CDR2: LGHNA, YNFKEQ. The CDR3 loop reads CASSQEGQVSNQPQHF. CDR3 nucleotide sequence: TGTGCCAGCAGCCAAGAGGGGCAGGTGAGCAATCAGCCCCAGCATTTT.

The table lists this clonotype with a few counts. The V and J genes are TRBV24-1 and TRBJ2-2; D is uncertain. The length of the CDR3 is 16 residues. Germline V gene lookup returns CDR1 KGHDR and CDR2 SFDVKD. Trimming removed 0 bases at V and 0 bases at J, with 7 bases between. The CDR3 bases are TGTGCCACCAGTGATTTGGGTATTTCGAACACCGGGGAGCTGTTTTTT. It yields the protein CATSDLGISNTGELFF.